A selection of T cell receptor beta chains follows, all from one sample in a study of T cell responses to AZD1222 COVID-19 vaccine. Clones were read by immunoSEQ multiplex PCR, and TCRdb kept only the in-frame ones, dropping some. The sample has 77,000 or so clones, 70% to 90% seen once; the top ten hold less than 20%. The starting material was peripheral blood, obtained on day 0 of AZD1222 vaccination. These TCRs come from an adult in good health. Both conserved end residues are part of each CDR3. The D gene is left open where the match is weak. Rows give clone size only sometimes, using once, few, many, or a class for an expanded clone.

NA	TRBV9	TRBJ2-1	NA	TGTGCCAGCAGCGGGACCTACTACAATGAGCAGTTCTTC	CASSGTYYNEQFF
TRBD1	TRBV4-1	TRBJ2-1	NA	TGCGCCAGCAGGGGACAGACCTACAATGAGCAGTTCTTC	CASRGQTYNEQFF
TRBD1	TRBV6-1	TRBJ1-5	NA	TGTGCCAGCAGAGAAGACAGGGGTGTCGGCAATCAGCCCCAGCATTTT	CASREDRGVGNQPQHF
NA	TRBV27	TRBJ2-3	few	TGTGCCAGCGGGTCCTTTGGCCCGGGGGATACGCAGTATTTT	CASGSFGPGDTQYF
NA	TRBV28	TRBJ2-2	once	TGTGCCAGCAGTTTGCGAACGGGAGAAGCCGGGGAGCTGTTTTTT	CASSLRTGEAGELFF
TRBD1	TRBV6-5	TRBJ1-1	NA	TGTGCCAGCAGTTACTGGACAGGGGGCACTGAAGCTTTCTTT	CASSYWTGGTEAFF
NA	TRBV15	TRBJ2-7	NA	TGTGCCACCAGAGGGGAGGCCTACGAGCAGTACTTC	CATRGEAYEQYF
TRBD1	TRBV7-2	TRBJ1-4	NA	TGTGCCAGCAGGGAACGACAGGGCGTTGAAAAACTGTTTTTT	CASRERQGVEKLFF
NA	TRBV6-6	TRBJ1-1	NA	TGTGCCAGCAGTTTCCTTCGATTGATGAACACTGAAGCTTTCTTT	CASSFLRLMNTEAFF
NA	TRBV28	TRBJ1-3	NA	TGTGCCAGCAGTTTGAGCTCTGGAAACACCATATATTTT	CASSLSSGNTIYF
TRBD2	TRBV14	TRBJ2-7	once	TGTGCCAGCAGCCGGGGGGGCTCCTACGAGCAGTACTTC	CASSRGGSYEQYF
NA	TRBV7-8	TRBJ1-6	NA	TGTGCCAGCAGCGAACTAAGGGGAAAGGGGGACCACTTT	CASSELRGKGDHF
NA	TRBV5-4	TRBJ2-5	NA	TGTGCCAGCAGCTTCCGGGGACAAGAGACCCAGTACTTC	CASSFRGQETQYF
NA	TRBV18	TRBJ1-1	NA	TGTGCCAGCTCACCACCGGGGGACACATGGGCTGAAGCTTTCTTT	CASSPPGDTWAEAFF
NA	TRBV10-1	TRBJ1-5	NA	TGCGCCAGCAGCGCAGGGTTGAGCAATCAGCCCCAGCATTTT	CASSAGLSNQPQHF
TRBD2	TRBV5-4	TRBJ2-5	NA	TGTGCCAGCAGCTTGGCCCGGCTAGCGGGAGCAAAAGAGACCCAGTACTTC	CASSLARLAGAKETQYF
NA	TRBV15	TRBJ1-1	NA	TGTGCCACCAGCAGAGAGGAAATCACTGAAGCTTTCTTT	CATSREEITEAFF
NA	TRBV19	TRBJ1-1	NA	TGTGCCAGTAGTACCGAACTTGAAGCTTTCTTT	CASSTELEAFF
NA	TRBV6-2/TRBV6-3	TRBJ2-7	NA	TGTGCCAGCAGTATCGGGACCTACTACGAGCAGTACTTC	CASSIGTYYEQYF
NA	TRBV3-1/TRBV3-2	TRBJ2-2	NA	TGTGCCAGCAGCCAAGAGACCGCGGCCGGGGAGCTGTTTTTT	CASSQETAAGELFF
NA	TRBV28	TRBJ1-6	NA	TGTGCCAGCACCGTCACTGTCTCCTATAATTCACCCCTCCACTTT	CASTVTVSYNSPLHF
NA	TRBV5-8	TRBJ1-2	NA	TGTGCCAGCAGCTTGGGGGGCTATGGCTACACCTTC	CASSLGGYGYTF
TRBD2	TRBV7-3	TRBJ2-1	NA	TGTGCCAGCAGCTTCCTCCCAGATAGCGGGACTAACAATGAGCAGTTCTTC	CASSFLPDSGTNNEQFF
TRBD2	TRBV2	TRBJ2-1	NA	TGTGCCAGCAGGTCTCTAGCGGGGACCTACAATGAGCAGTTCTTC	CASRSLAGTYNEQFF
NA	TRBV15	TRBJ2-1	NA	TGTGCCACCAGCGGGGGCCCTAATGAGCAGTTCTTC	CATSGGPNEQFF
NA	TRBV4-1	TRBJ2-7	NA	TGCGCCAGCAGCCAAGGGGGCAGTACCTACGAGCAGTACTTC	CASSQGGSTYEQYF
NA	TRBV27	TRBJ2-7	NA	TGTGCCAGCAGTTCACAGGACTCGAAAACCTACGAGCAGTACTTC	CASSSQDSKTYEQYF